This entry concerns a single T cell receptor (beta chain). The data belong to a study of blood T cell repertoires in COVID-19. The CDR3 totals 18 residues. Trimming took 0 bases from V and 2 from J, leaving 18 bases between them. The germline V gene encodes CDR1 MNHNS and CDR2 SASEGT. Using immunoSEQ multiplex PCR, the repertoire was profiled, and TCRdb retains in-frame clones only, with some absent. The profile shows around 160,000 clones, under 90% of them singletons. V usage is TRBV6-1 and J usage is TRBJ2-3; weak D call: TRBD2 (6 bases). The sequencing sample was made of PBMCs or T cells enriched from blood (not recorded which). This TCR was sampled from a woman aged 55-70 years who had recovered from COVID-19. The CDR3 protein is CASSEAGGSGLDTDTQYF. The CDR3 DNA is TGTGCCAGCAGTGAAGCTGGTGGGAGCGGGCTCGACACAGATACGCAGTATTTT.